The next 14 T cell receptor beta chains were all read from a single sample in a study of T cell responses to AZD1222 COVID-19 vaccine. Generated by immunoSEQ multiplex PCR, the TCRdb table keeps only in-frame clones and is missing some. The sample has around 110,000 clones, 80% to 85% seen once; the top ten hold 9.4%. The source was peripheral blood, collected on day 0 of AZD1222 vaccination. These receptors originate from an adult in good health.

The CDR3 coding sequence is TGTGCCAGTAGTCAACCGGGACAGACCACCTACGAGCAGTACTTC. Protein: CASSQPGQTTYEQYF. The chain carries TRBV19 and TRBJ2-7, with 7 bases matching TRBD1. Trimming cost V 5 bases and J 2 bases; bases outside gene matches: 9. The CDR3 loop spans 15 amino acids. Germline V lookup: CDR1 LNHDA, CDR2 SQIVND (reference sequence).

This clone was found once. The rearrangement links TRBV6-1 to TRBJ1-3, with unresolved D. Trimming removed 2 bases at V and 0 bases at J, with 11 bases between. CDR1 and CDR2 (germline): MNHNS, SASEGT. The CDR3 is made up of 16 amino acids. CDR3 region: CASSESAFYSGNTIYF. In nucleotides, the CDR3 is TGTGCCAGCAGTGAATCGGCGTTCTACTCTGGAAACACCATATATTTT.

This clone was counted a single time. The rearrangement joins TRBV7-6 to TRBJ2-2; D is unclear. The V and J ends lost 1 base and 1 base respectively, with 10 bases between them. The germline CDR1 and CDR2 sequences are SGHVS and FNYEAQ. The CDR3 sequence is 16 residues long. The CDR3 DNA reads TGTGCCAGCAGCTTAGTTGAGGCGGTGAACACCGGGGAGCTGTTTTTT. As protein: CASSLVEAVNTGELFF.

The J gene is TRBJ1-3, the V gene TRBV3-1 (or the pseudogene TRBV3-2), with no clear D. Trimming took 3 bases from V and 4 from J, leaving 7 bases between them. Germline V gene data show CDR1 as LGHDT and CDR2 as YNNKEL (reference sequence). This CDR3 region has 13 residues. The CDR3 region is CASSQGAGNTIYF. The CDR3 DNA sequence: TGTGCCAGCAGCCAGGGAGCGGGAAACACCATATATTTT.

This chain links TRBV7-2 with TRBJ2-1, with 7 positions matching TRBD2. Germline CDR1 reads SGHTA; CDR2 reads FQGNSA. Losses at the gene ends were 0 bases for V and 10 bases for J; bases not matched to a gene: 6. The CDR3 has 14 residues. This chain's CDR3 is CASSLALAVDEQFF. DNA of the CDR3: TGTGCCAGCAGCTTAGCTCTAGCGGTAGACGAGCAGTTCTTC.

This clone was recorded a few times. The chain links TRBV28 to TRBJ1-2; 9 nucleotides align to TRBD1. Trimming removed 7 bases from V and 0 bases from J; junction bases left unmatched: 3. This CDR3 is built from 14 residues. From germline, CDR1 is MDHEN and CDR2 SYDVKM. This CDR3 reads CASTHRGPNYGYTF. Written as DNA, the CDR3 is TGTGCCAGCACCCACAGGGGGCCTAACTATGGCTACACCTTC.

The J gene is TRBJ2-2, the V gene TRBV24-1; 11 nucleotides align to TRBD1. This CDR3 has 18 residues. Germline lookup yields CDR1 KGHDR and CDR2 SFDVKD. Trimming took 2 bases from V and 7 from J; bases not matched to a gene: 11. This CDR3 is CATSDSSRDRGLVGELFF. The CDR3 DNA reads TGTGCCACCAGTGATTCCAGTCGGGACAGGGGGTTGGTCGGGGAGCTGTTTTTT.

The rearrangement joins TRBV7-2 to TRBJ2-7; D unclear. V was clipped by 1 base and J by 6 bases, with 10 bases between them. This CDR3 comprises 13 residues. Looked up from germline, CDR1 is SGHTA and CDR2 is FQGNSA. CDR3 residues: CASSLGAPGEQYF. The CDR3 DNA reads as TGTGCCAGCAGCTTAGGGGCCCCCGGCGAGCAGTACTTC.

The chain has TRBV6-5 and TRBJ2-7; D might be TRBD2 (6 bases). V shed 0 bases and J shed 1 base, with 13 bases lying between them. The CDR3 runs to 16 residues. Germline V gene lookup returns CDR1 MNHEY and CDR2 SVGAGI. The CDR3 sequence is CASSYSSSGVSYEQYF. The CDR3 region has the DNA TGTGCCAGCAGTTACTCGAGTAGCGGTGTATCCTACGAGCAGTACTTC.

The chain uses TRBV28 and TRBJ1-6; D unclear. Germline CDR1 is MDHEN and CDR2 is SYDVKM. Trimming pared 7 bases from V and 7 bases from J, leaving 17 bases between. The CDR3 has 15 residues. CDR3 DNA sequence: TGTGCCAGCACCTTATGGGAACAATCAAATTCACCCCTCCACTTT. Amino acid sequence: CASTLWEQSNSPLHF.

Worth noting for this clone: This may stem from a read error, because a much larger clone lies one nucleotide away. The rearrangement links TRBV5-6 to TRBJ1-1; D remains ambiguous. Germline V gene sequence: CDR1 SGHDT, CDR2 YYEEEE. Trimming stripped 0 bases from V and 0 bases from J, with 3 bases between. The CDR3 loop spans 13 amino acids. CDR3 DNA: TGTGCCAGCAGCTTGGGGGTGAACACTGAAGCTTTCTTT. Translating it yields CASSLGVNTEAFF.

The CDR3 is CASSITGILRYEQYF. The DNA for the CDR3 is TGTGCCAGTAGTATAACGGGAATCCTCCGATACGAGCAGTACTTC. The chain uses TRBV19 and TRBJ2-7; D perhaps matches TRBD2 (5 bases). The CDR3 has 15 amino acids. The germline CDR1 and CDR2 sequences are LNHDA and SQIVND (reference sequence). Trimming cost V 2 bases and J 4 bases, with 15 bases left between them.

This rearrangement joins TRBV7-9 to TRBJ2-5; D is perhaps TRBD1 (6 bases). Trimming cost V 6 bases and J 1 base, with 9 bases left between them. Germline V gene lookup returns CDR1 SEHNR and CDR2 FQNEAQ (reference sequence). CDR3 length: 13 amino acids. The CDR3, as DNA: TGTGCCAGCAGACCACAGGGCCAAGAGACCCAGTACTTC. Amino acid sequence: CASRPQGQETQYF.

The chain couples TRBV20-1 to TRBJ1-2; 8 nucleotides agree with TRBD1. This CDR3 spans 14 amino acids. Looked up from germline, CDR1 is DFQATT and CDR2 is SNEGSKA (reference sequence). The ends lost 3 bases at V and 5 bases at J; junction bases unmatched: 8. Here the CDR3 reads CSASWQGAGYGYTF. CDR3 nucleotide sequence: TGCAGTGCTAGTTGGCAGGGGGCCGGGTATGGCTACACCTTC.